This T cell receptor (beta chain) was obtained from a study of blood T cell repertoires in COVID-19. In germline, CDR1 is MDHEN, CDR2 SYDVKM. Trimming took off 6 bases at V and 2 bases at J, with 17 bases between the two ends. The CDR3 is made up of 16 amino acids. The method was immunoSEQ multiplex PCR; TCRdb's version includes in-frame clones alone and lacks a portion of them. The sample has about 260,000 clones; 80% to 90% are singletons. The sequenced material came from PBMCs or T cells enriched from blood (not recorded which). This receptor was obtained from a man aged 30 to 39 with acute COVID-19. The chain combines TRBV28 with TRBJ1-3; a possible D gene is TRBD1 (6 bases). CDR3 bases: TGTGCCAGCAGGACGGTAAACGGGACACCTGGAAACACCATATATTTT. It yields the protein CASRTVNGTPGNTIYF.